This T cell receptor beta chain was recovered during a study of T cell responses to AZD1222 COVID-19 vaccine. TCRdb keeps only in-frame clones here, not all; method: immunoSEQ multiplex PCR. Of over 100,000 clones listed, 75% to 90% were seen once; the top ten hold roughly 2.4%. The length of the CDR3 is 15 residues. The V gene's germline CDR1 is SGHDN and CDR2 FVKESK. The V end was cut by 1 base, the J end by 3 bases, with 12 bases between. The receptor comes from an adult in good health. The chain carries TRBV14 and TRBJ1-1; D gene uncertain. The sample here was peripheral blood, taken on day 0 of AZD1222 vaccination. CDR3 in DNA: TGTGCCAGCAGCCAAGTGGGCAGCCGGTACACTGAAGCTTTCTTT. Translated, it gives CASSQVGSRYTEAFF.